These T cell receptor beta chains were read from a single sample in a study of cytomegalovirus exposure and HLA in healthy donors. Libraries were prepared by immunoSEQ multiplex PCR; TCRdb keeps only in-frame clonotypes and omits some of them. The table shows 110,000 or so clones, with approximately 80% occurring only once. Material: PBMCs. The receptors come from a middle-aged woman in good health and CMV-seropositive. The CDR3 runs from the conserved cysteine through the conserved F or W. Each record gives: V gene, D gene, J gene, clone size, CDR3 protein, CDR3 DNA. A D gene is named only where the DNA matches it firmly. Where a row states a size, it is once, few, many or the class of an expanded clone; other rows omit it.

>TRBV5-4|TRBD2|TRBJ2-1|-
CASSSGGLAGVEQFF
TGTGCCAGCAGCTCCGGGGGGCTAGCGGGGGTTGAGCAGTTCTTC
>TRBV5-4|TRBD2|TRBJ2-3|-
CASSAGTSGLDTQYF
TGTGCCAGCAGCGCCGGGACTAGCGGGTTAGATACGCAGTATTTT
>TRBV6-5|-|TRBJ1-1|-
CASSQGKGTEAFF
TGTGCCAGCAGTCAGGGAAAGGGGACTGAAGCTTTCTTT
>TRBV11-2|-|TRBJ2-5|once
CASSQGYQETQYF
TGTGCCAGCAGCCAGGGATATCAAGAGACCCAGTACTTC
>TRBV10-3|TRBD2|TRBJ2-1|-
CASGLAGGYNEQFF
TGTGCCAGCGGACTAGCGGGGGGATACAATGAGCAGTTCTTC
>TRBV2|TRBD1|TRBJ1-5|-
CASKDREGNQPQHF
TGTGCCAGCAAGGACAGGGAGGGCAATCAGCCCCAGCATTTT
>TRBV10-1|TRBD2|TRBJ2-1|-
CASSDPSGGTYNEQFF
TGCGCCAGCAGTGATCCTAGCGGGGGGACCTACAATGAGCAGTTCTTC
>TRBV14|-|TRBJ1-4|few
CASSQTSSRLFF
TGTGCCAGCAGCCAAACTTCGTCGCGACTGTTTTTT
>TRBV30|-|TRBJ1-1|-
CAWSVLGSSEAFF
TGTGCCTGGAGTGTACTCGGGTCGAGTGAAGCTTTCTTT
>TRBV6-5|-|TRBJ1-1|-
CASSTGTEAFF
TGTGCCAGCTCCACTGGCACTGAAGCTTTCTTT
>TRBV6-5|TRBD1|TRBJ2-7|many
CASSYGTGVYEQYF
TGTGCCAGCAGTTACGGGACAGGGGTCTACGAGCAGTACTTC
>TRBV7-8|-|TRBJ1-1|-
CASSSRGFTEAFF
TGTGCCAGCAGCTCTAGGGGGTTCACTGAAGCTTTCTTT
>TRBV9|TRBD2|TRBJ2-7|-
CASSVEAVGGNEQYF
TGTGCCAGCAGCGTAGAGGCGGTGGGGGGGAACGAGCAGTACTTC
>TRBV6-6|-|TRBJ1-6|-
CAITRGYNSPLHF
TGTGCCATCACAAGGGGCTATAATTCACCCCTCCACTTT
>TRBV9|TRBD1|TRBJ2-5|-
CASSVQTGEETQYF
TGTGCCAGCAGCGTACAGACAGGGGAAGAGACCCAGTACTTC
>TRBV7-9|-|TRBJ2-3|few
CASSKDRFGTDTQYF
TGTGCCAGCAGCAAAGACAGGTTTGGCACAGATACGCAGTATTTT
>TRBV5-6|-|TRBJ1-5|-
CASSLYPGLGQPQHF
TGTGCCAGCAGCTTGTATCCGGGGTTGGGGCAGCCCCAGCATTTT
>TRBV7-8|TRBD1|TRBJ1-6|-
CASSPIGTGDSPLHF
TGTGCCAGCAGCCCCATCGGGACAGGGGATTCACCCCTCCACTTT
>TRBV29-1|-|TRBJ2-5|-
CSVGQGRETQYF
TGCAGCGTTGGCCAGGGAAGAGAGACCCAGTACTTC
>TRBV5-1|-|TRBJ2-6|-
CASSLVAIKSLSGANVLTF
TGCGCCAGCAGCTTGGTGGCCATAAAGTCCCTCTCTGGGGCCAACGTCCTGACTTTC
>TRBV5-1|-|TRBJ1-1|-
CASSVDSGFAEAFF
TGCGCCAGCAGCGTGGACAGTGGTTTCGCTGAAGCTTTCTTT
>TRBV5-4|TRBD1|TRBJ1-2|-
CASSIRDRNRYTF
TGTGCCAGCAGCATCCGGGACAGAAATAGGTACACCTTC
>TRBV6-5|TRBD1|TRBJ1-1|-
CASRTGGVPEAFF
TGTGCCAGCAGGACAGGGGGCGTCCCTGAAGCTTTCTTT
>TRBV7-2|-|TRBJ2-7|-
CASSLGLSTYEQYF
TGTGCCAGCAGCTTGGGACTTAGTACCTACGAGCAGTACTTC
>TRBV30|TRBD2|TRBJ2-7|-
CAWNRGDLGGYEQYF
TGTGCCTGGAACCGGGGGGACCTCGGGGGGTACGAGCAGTACTTC
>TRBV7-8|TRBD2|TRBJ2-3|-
CASSAGLAATSGYF
TGTGCCAGCAGCGCTGGACTAGCCGCCACTAGTGGGTATTTT
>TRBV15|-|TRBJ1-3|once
CATSSAPGSGNTIYF
TGTGCCACCAGCAGTGCACCGGGGTCTGGAAACACCATATATTTT
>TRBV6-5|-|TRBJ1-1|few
CASRLTANTEAFF
TGTGCCAGCAGACTGACAGCGAACACTGAAGCTTTCTTT
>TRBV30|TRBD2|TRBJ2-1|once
CAWSPGTSGANEQFF
TGTGCCTGGAGTCCGGGGACTAGCGGTGCCAATGAGCAGTTCTTC
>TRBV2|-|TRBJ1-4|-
CASSEDGRYNEKLFF
TGTGCCAGCAGTGAAGATGGCAGGTACAACGAAAAACTGTTTTTT
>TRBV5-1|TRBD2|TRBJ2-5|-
CASSRLAGGEETQYF
TGCGCCAGCAGCAGACTAGCGGGGGGCGAAGAGACCCAGTACTTC
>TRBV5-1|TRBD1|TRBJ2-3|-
CASSWDRVTDTQYF
TGCGCCAGCAGCTGGGACAGGGTCACAGATACGCAGTATTTT
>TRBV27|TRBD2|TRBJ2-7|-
CASSRNLRRGLAYYEQYF
TGTGCCAGCAGCCGGAATCTCCGCCGAGGACTAGCGTACTACGAGCAGTACTTC
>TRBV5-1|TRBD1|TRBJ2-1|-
CASSSGQGNSAYNEQFF
TGCGCCAGCAGCTCCGGACAGGGGAATTCTGCCTACAATGAGCAGTTCTTC
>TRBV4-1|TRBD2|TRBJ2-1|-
CASSQGTSGTYNEQFF
TGCGCCAGCAGCCAAGGGACTAGCGGAACCTACAATGAGCAGTTCTTC
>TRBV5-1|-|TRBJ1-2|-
CASRAGLYGYTF
TGCGCCAGCAGGGCAGGGCTCTATGGCTACACCTTC
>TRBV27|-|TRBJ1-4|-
CAVGRQGNEKLFF
TGTGCCGTCGGCCGGCAGGGGAATGAAAAACTGTTTTTT
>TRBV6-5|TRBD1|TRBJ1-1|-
CASSEMGQGARAFF
TGTGCCAGCAGTGAAATGGGACAGGGGGCGCGGGCTTTCTTT
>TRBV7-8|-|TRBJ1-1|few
CASSERSNAFF
TGTGCCAGCAGCGAGAGGTCGAATGCTTTCTTT
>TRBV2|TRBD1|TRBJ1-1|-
CATTTTGDTEAFF
TGTGCCACCACCACCACAGGGGACACTGAAGCTTTCTTT
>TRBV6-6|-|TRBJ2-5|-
CASTLRAGRDQETQYF
TGTGCCAGCACGTTAAGGGCGGGGCGGGACCAAGAGACCCAGTACTTC
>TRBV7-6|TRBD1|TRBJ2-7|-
CASSFRQGSYEQYF
TGTGCCAGCAGCTTCCGACAGGGAAGTTACGAGCAGTACTTC
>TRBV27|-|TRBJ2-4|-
CASETEVKNIQYF
TGTGCCAGCGAGACTGAGGTGAAAAACATTCAGTACTTC
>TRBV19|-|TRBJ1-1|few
CASRPNDILNTEAFF
TGTGCCAGTAGACCCAATGACATCTTGAACACTGAAGCTTTCTTT
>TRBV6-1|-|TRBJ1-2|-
CASRLQVTDGYTF
TGTGCCAGCAGGTTACAGGTAACGGATGGCTACACCTTC
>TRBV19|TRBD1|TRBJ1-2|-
CASKGQGDWGYTF
TGTGCCAGTAAGGGACAGGGAGATTGGGGCTACACCTTC
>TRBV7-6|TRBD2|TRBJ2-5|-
CASSSRGGGETQYF
TGTGCCAGCAGCTCTCGTGGGGGGGGAGAGACCCAGTACTTC
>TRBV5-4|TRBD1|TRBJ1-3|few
CASSLNRGLGNTIYF
TGTGCCAGCAGCTTGAACAGGGGGCTTGGAAACACCATATATTTT
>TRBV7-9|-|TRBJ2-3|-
CASSSTPAGSTDTQYF
TGTGCCAGCAGCTCTACCCCGGCGGGGTCAACAGATACGCAGTATTTT
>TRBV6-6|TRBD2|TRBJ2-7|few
CASSYSGTSGGYEQYF
TGTGCCAGCAGTTACTCGGGGACTAGCGGGGGCTACGAGCAGTACTTC
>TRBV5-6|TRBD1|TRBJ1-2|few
CASSSPGGPGYTF
TGTGCCAGCAGTTCCCCAGGGGGGCCTGGCTACACCTTC
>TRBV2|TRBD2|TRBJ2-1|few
CASRGNGGIEQFF
TGTGCCAGCAGGGGTAACGGGGGGATTGAGCAGTTCTTC
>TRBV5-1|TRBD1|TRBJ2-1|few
CASSSPGTGPDNEQFF
TGCGCCAGCAGCTCACCCGGGACAGGGCCCGACAATGAGCAGTTCTTC